A single sample gave rise to the 14 T cell receptor beta chains below, sequenced in a study of response to subunit inactivated influenza vaccine. TCRdb itself ran the RT-PCR reads through MiXCR, one entry per CDR3 protein. The table shows 710,000 or so distinct CDR3 sequences, with around a sixth occurring only once. The source was PBMCs from blood, collected 11 to 12 days after vaccination. The receptors were sampled from a man aged 50 or older who received an inactivated influenza vaccine.

This clonotype has just a few counts. The rearrangement joins TRBV9 to TRBJ2-1; D gene unclear. The CDR3 has 15 residues. Germline CDR1 and CDR2: SGDLS and YYNGEE. Between the trimmed V and J ends, which lost 0 bases and 8 bases, there was a span of 15 bases. The CDR3 DNA is TGTGCCAGCAGCGTAGTCGTTACTGGTGGGGATGAGCAGTTCTTC. The encoded protein is CASSVVVTGGDEQFF.

This clonotype showed up just a few times. The CDR3 DNA is TGTGCCAGCAGTGTGCCGGGACAGGGGAGAGAGACCCAGTACTTC. Its protein product is CASSVPGQGRETQYF. The rearrangement links TRBV6-2 or TRBV6-3 to TRBJ2-5, with 10 nucleotides matching TRBD1. Germline V lookup: CDR1 MNHEY, CDR2 SVGEGT. J lost 4 bases, V lost 5 bases, and 7 bases had no gene match. This CDR3 is built from 15 residues.

This chain connects TRBV10-3 to TRBJ2-4; 8 bases fit TRBD1. There are 17 residues in the CDR3. In germline, CDR1 is ENHRY, CDR2 SYGVKD. After removal of 0 bases from V and 6 bases from J, the junction contained 10 bases not matched to a gene. The CDR3 DNA sequence: TGTGCCATCAGTGAGTCGATGTTGCGACAGGGGAGAAACATTCAGTACTTC. Protein product: CAISESMLRQGRNIQYF.

This clonotype came up a few times. J is TRBJ2-5 and V is TRBV7-2; TRBD1 or TRBD2 may be the D gene (5 bases each). CDR3 length: 14 amino acids. Looked up from germline, CDR1 is SGHTA and CDR2 is FQGNSA. The V and J ends lost 6 bases and 4 bases respectively, with 15 bases between them. The CDR3 nucleotides read TGTGCCAGCAGTCCCCGCCCAGGGAGAGAGACCCAGTACTTC. Its translation is CASSPRPGRETQYF.

This clonotype has a count of ten or more. The chain recombines TRBV11-2 with TRBJ2-7; tentatively, D is TRBD2 (5 bases). CDR1 is SGHAT, CDR2 FQNNGV, per germline. This CDR3 has 16 residues. V was cut by 5 bases and J by 0 bases, with 17 bases left in between. The CDR3 DNA follows: TGTGCCAGCAGCCCATTCTCCCGAGGGTCCTCCTACGAGCAGTACTTC. This encodes CASSPFSRGSSYEQYF.

This clonotype was picked up a small number of times. The chain joins TRBV4-3 to TRBJ1-2; D remains ambiguous. The V end lost 1 base, the J end lost 1 base, and 19 bases lay between the germline ends. Looked up from germline, CDR1 is LGHNA and CDR2 is YSLEER. CDR3 length: 18 residues. CDR3 region: CASSQGPPGSFLNYGYTF. As DNA, the CDR3 is TGCGCCAGCAGCCAAGGGCCCCCCGGATCCTTCCTTAACTATGGCTACACCTTC.

The CDR3 region is CASSVGIGDSPLHF. The CDR3 region has the DNA TGTGCCAGCAGCGTCGGGATTGGGGATTCACCCCTCCACTTT. The chain uses TRBV2 and TRBJ1-6; D ambiguous. The CDR3 has 14 amino acids. Deletions cut 6 bases from V and 8 bases from J, with 14 bases between. Germline V CDR1 and CDR2: SNHLY, FYNNEI.

V usage is TRBV5-1 and J usage is TRBJ2-7, with 8 bases aligning to TRBD1. Per the germline V gene, CDR1 is SGHRS and CDR2 is YFSETQ. V dropped 0 bases and J dropped 5; count of bases not matched to a gene: 7. The CDR3 runs 15 residues. CDR3 protein: CASSLGAGGSDEQYF. CDR3 in DNA: TGCGCCAGCAGCTTGGGGGCAGGGGGCTCGGACGAGCAGTACTTC.

Here the CDR3 DNA reads TGCGCCAGCAGCCAAACGGCCGGGGCCAACACCGGGGAGCTGTTTTTT. Amino acids: CASSQTAGANTGELFF. The J gene is TRBJ2-2, the V gene TRBV4-3, with D tentatively TRBD1 or TRBD2 (5 bases each). The CDR3 extends over 16 amino acids. The ends were cut back, 2 bases at V and 2 bases at J, with 12 bases in the middle. CDR1 and CDR2 (germline): LGHNA, YSLEER.

The chain joins TRBV18 to TRBJ2-7; 14 nucleotides line up with TRBD2. This CDR3 comprises 15 residues. V was pared by 3 bases and J by 3 bases, with 1 base of the junction left unmatched. CDR1 is KGHSH and CDR2 is LQKENI in the germline V gene. CDR3 DNA: TGTGCCAGCTCACCGACTAGCGGGAGGGTCTACGAGCAGTACTTC. Its translation: CASSPTSGRVYEQYF.

The chain carries TRBV5-1 and TRBJ1-4; D call uncertain. Deletions cut 2 bases from V and 6 bases from J, with 11 bases between. The CDR3 sequence is 14 residues long. Looked up from germline, CDR1 is SGHRS and CDR2 is YFSETQ. CDR3 sequence reads: CASSFGFKDEKLFF. The CDR3 DNA sequence: TGCGCCAGCAGCTTCGGGTTCAAAGATGAAAAACTGTTTTTT.

The CDR3 coding sequence is TGTGCCAGCAGCCGTTGGGGCCAGCGGGAGGGCCGCCACGAGCAGTACTTC. It codes for CASSRWGQREGRHEQYF. The V gene is TRBV11-2, the J gene TRBJ2-7, with 10 bases matching TRBD2. The germline V gene has CDR1 SGHAT and CDR2 FQNNGV. This CDR3 has 17 amino acids. The junction had 15 bases not matched to a gene; V was cut back by 5 bases and J by 5 bases.

The genes are TRBV7-2 and TRBJ2-7; 7 bases agree with TRBD2. The CDR3 loop spans 13 amino acids. The ends lost 3 bases at V and 4 bases at J; junction bases unmatched: 3. The germline V gene has CDR1 SGHTA and CDR2 FQGNSA. The CDR3 region is CASSFMGGYEQYF. For the CDR3, the DNA is TGTGCCAGCAGCTTCATGGGAGGGTACGAGCAGTACTTC.

The chain combines TRBV7-9 with TRBJ2-3, with 7 bases lining up with TRBD1. V lost 2 bases and J lost 5; bases outside the gene matches: 10. The CDR3 contains 16 residues. The germline V gene has CDR1 SEHNR and CDR2 FQNEAQ (reference sequence). CDR3 loop: CASSLRGPGQIDTQYF. CDR3 coding DNA: TGTGCCAGCAGCTTACGGGGACCGGGACAGATAGATACGCAGTATTTT.